This T cell receptor (beta chain) was captured by sequencing in a study of T cell repertoires in cytomegalovirus infection. Across the study: CMV infection and matching HLA type were both indicated by public TCR beta signatures.

One entry per CDR3 protein, called by TCRdb with MiXCR from the reads. Of nearly 550,000 distinct CDR3 sequences listed, approximately 17% are singletons. This clonotype was seen only a few times. What it recognizes is unknown. Study outcomes and limitations: HLA-C-restricted CMV clonotypes gave the most frequent clonotype in two of eight donors. Carriers of CMV plus the relevant HLA were identified by cumulative public TCR beta family frequency.

This CDR3 is 19 amino acids long. The V and J ends lost 7 bases and 0 bases, in that order; junction bases with no gene match: 19. Per germline, CDR1 SGHDT and CDR2 YYEEEE. Sequenced material: CD8+ T cells from PBMCs. The sequence derives from a human donor in good health (CMV status not recorded). Some clones in this sample may be carry-over from other donors' samples. The chain employs TRBV5-6 and TRBJ2-7, with TRBD1 matching over 10 bases. As DNA, the CDR3 is TGTGCCAGCGCGGCCACCGGGACAGGGGTCCCGGGTAGCTCCTACGAGCAGTACTTC. It translates to CASAATGTGVPGSSYEQYF. The entire variable domain, with the rest obtained from reference TRBV5-6 and TRBJ2-7, is as follows: DAGVTQSPTHLIKTRGQQVTLRCSPKSGHDTVSWYQQALGQGPQFIFQYYEEEERQRGNFPDRFSGHQFPNYSSELNVNALLLGDSALYLCASAATGTGVPGSSYEQYFGPGTRLTVT.